The 5 T cell receptor beta chains presented below share a single source sample, sequenced in a study of blood T cell repertoires in COVID-19. Using immunoSEQ multiplex PCR, the repertoire was profiled, and TCRdb retains in-frame clones only, with some absent. The sample consists of some 290,000 clones, 85% to 95% of them appearing once. Input material: PBMCs or T cells enriched from blood (not recorded which). Receptors were obtained from a woman in her 30s who had been exposed to COVID-19.

This clone was detected once. The chain has TRBV19 and TRBJ1-1, with a possible D match to TRBD1 (5 bases). The CDR3 extends over 17 amino acids. The V end was cut by 7 bases, the J end by 0 bases, with 21 bases between. Germline lookup yields CDR1 LNHDA and CDR2 SQIVND (reference sequence). The CDR3 reads CASNLRGTGRMNTEAFF. The CDR3 bases are TGTGCCAGTAATCTAAGGGGAACAGGTCGGATGAACACTGAAGCTTTCTTT. The whole variable domain, remainder taken from reference TRBV19 and TRBJ1-1, is DGGITQSPKYLFRKEGQNVTLSCEQNLNHDAMYWYRQDPGQGLRLIYYSQIVNDFQKGDIAEGYSVSREKKESFPLTVTSAQKNPTAFYLCASNLRGTGRMNTEAFFGQGTRLTVV.

V gene TRBV14 combines with J gene TRBJ1-1; D remains ambiguous. Germline CDR1 SGHDN, CDR2 FVKESK. The CDR3 is 18 residues long. The ends were cut back, 1 base at V and 8 bases at J, with 26 bases in the middle. CDR3 in amino acids: CASSQGWSWAQGLPEAFF. Here the CDR3 DNA reads TGTGCCAGCAGCCAAGGATGGTCATGGGCACAAGGTTTACCAGAAGCTTTCTTT. The entire variable domain, with the rest obtained from reference TRBV14 and TRBJ1-1, is as follows: EAGVTQFPSHSVIEKGQTVTLRCDPISGHDNLYWYRRVMGKEIKFLLHFVKESKQDESGMPNNRFLAERTGGTYSTLKVQPAELEDSGVYFCASSQGWSWAQGLPEAFFGQGTRLTVV.

J is TRBJ2-3 and V is TRBV18, with a tentative D call TRBD2 (5 bases). There are 16 residues in the CDR3. With 1 base removed from V and 4 bases from J, the gap between germline ends came to 15 bases. Germline loops: CDR1 KGHSH, CDR2 LQKENI. For the CDR3, the DNA is TGTGCCAGCTCACCACAGTCAGGCAAGAGGGCAGATACGCAGTATTTT. The encoded protein is CASSPQSGKRADTQYF.

The CDR3: CASSPTGTGYNEQFF. The CDR3 DNA sequence: TGTGCCAGCTCACCAACCGGGACAGGGTACAATGAGCAGTTCTTC. V usage is TRBV18 and J usage is TRBJ2-1, with 9 nucleotides matching TRBD1. The CDR3 is 15 amino acids. The germline V gene encodes CDR1 KGHSH and CDR2 LQKENI. After removal of 2 bases from V and 4 bases from J, the junction contained 3 bases not matched to a gene.

The genes are TRBV2 and TRBJ1-2; 10 positions match TRBD1. Unmatched junction bases numbered 10, after V lost 6 bases and J lost 3 bases. The V gene's germline CDR1 is SNHLY and CDR2 FYNNEI. The CDR3 sequence is 16 residues long. The CDR3 protein is CASRDPGTGEYYGYTF. In DNA form, the CDR3 reads TGTGCCAGCAGGGACCCCGGGACAGGGGAGTACTATGGCTACACCTTC. The variable domain in full, with the rest retrieved from reference TRBV2 and TRBJ1-2, is EPEVTQTPSHQVTQMGQEVILRCVPISNHLYFYWYRQILGQKVEFLVSFYNNEISEKSEIFDDQFSVERPDGSNFTLKIRSTKLEDSAMYFCASRDPGTGEYYGYTFGSGTRLTVV.